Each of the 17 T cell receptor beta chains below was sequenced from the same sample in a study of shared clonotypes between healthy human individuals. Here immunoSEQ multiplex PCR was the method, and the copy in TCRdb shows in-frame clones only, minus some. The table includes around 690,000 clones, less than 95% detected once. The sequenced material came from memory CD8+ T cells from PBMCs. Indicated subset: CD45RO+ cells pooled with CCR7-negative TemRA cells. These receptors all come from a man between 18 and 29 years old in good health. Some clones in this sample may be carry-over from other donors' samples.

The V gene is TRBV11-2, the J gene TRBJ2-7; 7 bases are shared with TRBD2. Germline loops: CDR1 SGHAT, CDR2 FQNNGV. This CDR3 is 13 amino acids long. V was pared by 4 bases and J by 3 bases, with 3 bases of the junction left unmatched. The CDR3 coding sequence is TGTGCCAGCAGCTCGGGACTAAACTACGAGCAGTACTTC. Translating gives CASSSGLNYEQYF.

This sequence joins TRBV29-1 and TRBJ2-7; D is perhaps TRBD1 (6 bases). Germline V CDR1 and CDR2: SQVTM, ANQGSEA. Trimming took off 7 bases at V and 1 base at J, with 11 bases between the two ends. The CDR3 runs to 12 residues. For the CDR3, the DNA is TGCAGCGCGTGGACAGAATCCTACGAGCAGTACTTC. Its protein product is CSAWTESYEQYF.

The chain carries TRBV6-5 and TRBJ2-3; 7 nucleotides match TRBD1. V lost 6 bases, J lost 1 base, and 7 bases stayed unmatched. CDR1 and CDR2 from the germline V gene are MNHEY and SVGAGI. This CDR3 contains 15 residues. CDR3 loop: CASREGAWGTDTQYF. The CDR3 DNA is TGTGCCAGCAGAGAGGGGGCATGGGGCACAGATACGCAGTATTTT.

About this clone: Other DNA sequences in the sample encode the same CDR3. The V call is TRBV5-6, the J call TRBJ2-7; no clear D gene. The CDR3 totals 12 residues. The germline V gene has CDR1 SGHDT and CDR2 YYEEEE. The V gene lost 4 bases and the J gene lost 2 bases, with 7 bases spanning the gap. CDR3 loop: CASSTGPYEQYF. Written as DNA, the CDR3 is TGTGCCAGCAGCACGGGCCCCTACGAGCAGTACTTC.

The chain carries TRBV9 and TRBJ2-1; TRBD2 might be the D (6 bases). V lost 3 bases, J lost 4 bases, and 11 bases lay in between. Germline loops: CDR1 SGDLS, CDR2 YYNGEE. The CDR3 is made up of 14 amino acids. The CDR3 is CASSGRAGYNEQFF. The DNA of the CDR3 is TGTGCCAGCAGCGGGAGGGCCGGTTACAATGAGCAGTTCTTC.

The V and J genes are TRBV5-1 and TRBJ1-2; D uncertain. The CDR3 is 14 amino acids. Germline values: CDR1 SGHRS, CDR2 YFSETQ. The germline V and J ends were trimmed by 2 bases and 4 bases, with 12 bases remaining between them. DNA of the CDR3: TGCGCCAGCAGCTTCCTGGCGGCGACCTATGGCTACACCTTC. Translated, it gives CASSFLAATYGYTF.

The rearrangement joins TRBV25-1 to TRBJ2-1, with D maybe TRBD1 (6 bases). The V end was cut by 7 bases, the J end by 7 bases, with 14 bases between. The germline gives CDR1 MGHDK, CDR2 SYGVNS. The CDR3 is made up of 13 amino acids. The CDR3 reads CASKARGKNEQFF. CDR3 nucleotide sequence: TGTGCCAGCAAGGCCAGGGGAAAGAATGAGCAGTTCTTC.

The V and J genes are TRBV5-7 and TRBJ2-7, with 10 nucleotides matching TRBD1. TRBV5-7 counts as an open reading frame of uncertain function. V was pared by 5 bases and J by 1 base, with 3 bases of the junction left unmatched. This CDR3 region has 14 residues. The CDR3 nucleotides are TGTGCCAGCAGATCGGACAGGGGGTCCTACGAGCAGTACTTC. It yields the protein CASRSDRGSYEQYF.

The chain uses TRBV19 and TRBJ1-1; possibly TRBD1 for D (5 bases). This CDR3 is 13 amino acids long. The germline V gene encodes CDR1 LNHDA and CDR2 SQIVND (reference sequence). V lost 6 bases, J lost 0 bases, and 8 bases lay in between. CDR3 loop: CASRIQVNTEAFF. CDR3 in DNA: TGTGCCAGTAGGATACAGGTGAACACTGAAGCTTTCTTT.

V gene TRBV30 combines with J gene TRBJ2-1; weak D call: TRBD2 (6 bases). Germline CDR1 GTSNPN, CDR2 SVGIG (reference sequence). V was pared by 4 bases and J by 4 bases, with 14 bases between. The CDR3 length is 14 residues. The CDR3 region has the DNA TGTGCCTGGATGATCGGGAGCGCTTACAATGAGCAGTTCTTC. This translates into CAWMIGSAYNEQFF.

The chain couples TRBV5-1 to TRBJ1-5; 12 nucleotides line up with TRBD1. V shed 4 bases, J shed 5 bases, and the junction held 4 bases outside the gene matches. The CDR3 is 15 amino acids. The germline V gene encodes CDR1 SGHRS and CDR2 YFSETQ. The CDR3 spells CASSPGTGGHQPQHF. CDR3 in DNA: TGCGCCAGCAGCCCGGGGACAGGGGGCCATCAGCCCCAGCATTTT.

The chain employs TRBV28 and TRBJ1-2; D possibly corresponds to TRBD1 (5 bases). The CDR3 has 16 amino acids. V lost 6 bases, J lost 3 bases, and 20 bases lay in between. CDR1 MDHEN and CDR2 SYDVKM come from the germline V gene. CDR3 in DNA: TGTGCCAGCAGCCTGACCCCAACAGGTCCCGACTATGGCTACACCTTC. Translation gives CASSLTPTGPDYGYTF.

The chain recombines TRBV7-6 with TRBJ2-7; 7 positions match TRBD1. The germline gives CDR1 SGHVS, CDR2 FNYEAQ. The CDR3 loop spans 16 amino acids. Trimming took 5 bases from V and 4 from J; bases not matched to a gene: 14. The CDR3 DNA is TGTGCCAGCAGCACAGCATTACAGGGGAGAAGGTACGAGCAGTACTTC. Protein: CASSTALQGRRYEQYF.

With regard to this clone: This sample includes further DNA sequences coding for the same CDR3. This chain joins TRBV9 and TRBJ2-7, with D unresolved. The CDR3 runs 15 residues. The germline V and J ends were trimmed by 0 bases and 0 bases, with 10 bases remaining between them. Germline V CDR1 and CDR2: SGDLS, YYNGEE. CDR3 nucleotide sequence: TGTGCCAGCAGCGTAGCGGCAGCAAGCTCCTACGAGCAGTACTTC. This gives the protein CASSVAAASSYEQYF.

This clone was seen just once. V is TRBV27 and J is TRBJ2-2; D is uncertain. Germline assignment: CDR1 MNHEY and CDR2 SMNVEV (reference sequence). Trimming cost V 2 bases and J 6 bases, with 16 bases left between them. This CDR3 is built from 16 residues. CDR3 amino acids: CASSLIRVSGPGELFF. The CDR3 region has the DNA TGTGCCAGCAGTTTAATTCGGGTTTCAGGCCCCGGGGAGCTGTTTTTT.

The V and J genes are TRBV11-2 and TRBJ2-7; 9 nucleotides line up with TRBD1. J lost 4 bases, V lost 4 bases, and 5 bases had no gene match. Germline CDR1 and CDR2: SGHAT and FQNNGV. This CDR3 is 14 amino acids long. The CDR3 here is CASSSIDRGYEQYF. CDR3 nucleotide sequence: TGTGCCAGCAGCTCGATAGACAGGGGGTACGAGCAGTACTTC.

CDR3 amino acids: CASSNVRSYNQPQHF. The DNA of the CDR3 is TGTGCCAGCAGTAACGTCAGGAGCTACAATCAGCCCCAGCATTTT. This rearrangement joins TRBV27 to TRBJ1-5; D call uncertain. Germline V lookup: CDR1 MNHEY, CDR2 SMNVEV (reference sequence). The CDR3 consists of 15 residues. Trimming left V 5 bases short and J 3 bases short, with 14 bases between.